Listed below are T cell receptor beta chains from one sample, sequenced in a study of naive and memory T cell subsets. In TCRdb, the UMI-ligation and nested PCR reads were re-called with MiXCR into one record per CDR3 protein. The profile shows approximately 140,000 distinct CDR3 sequences, more than 15% of them singletons. The material sequenced was naive CD8+ T cells from blood. These receptors came from a human donor in good health. CDR3s include the opening cysteine and the closing phenylalanine or tryptophan. Fields, in order: V gene, J gene, clone size, D gene, CDR3 protein, CDR3 DNA. D genes are given only for firm matches. A clone size is listed for some rows: how often the clone was seen (once, few, many), or a class if it is expanded.

>TRBV28|TRBJ1-5|.|.
CASSFDLRAQHF
TGTGCCAGCAGTTTCGACCTCCGGGCCCAGCATTTT
>TRBV2|TRBJ2-1|.|TRBD1
CATWTGIDEQFF
TGTGCCACCTGGACAGGGATCGATGAGCAGTTCTTC
>TRBV29-1|TRBJ2-3|.|.
CSVVTDTQYF
TGCAGCGTAGTCACAGATACGCAGTATTTT
>TRBV12-3/TRBV12-4|TRBJ2-5|few|.
CASSRRDGEETQYF
TGTGCCAGCAGCCGAAGGGACGGAGAAGAGACCCAGTACTTC
>TRBV3-1|TRBJ2-5|many|.
CASSQQRYKETQYF
TGTGCCAGCAGCCAACAGCGGTATAAAGAGACCCAGTACTTC
>TRBV29-1|TRBJ2-5|.|.
CSVEPSGTLQETQYF
TGCAGCGTCGAACCTTCCGGGACACTCCAAGAGACCCAGTACTTC
>TRBV27|TRBJ2-5|few|.
CASRLGGAETQYF
TGTGCCAGCAGACTAGGGGGGGCAGAGACCCAGTACTTC
>TRBV6-6|TRBJ2-5|.|.
CASSFVYWETQYF
TGTGCCAGCAGTTTTGTGTATTGGGAGACCCAGTACTTC
>TRBV12-3/TRBV12-4|TRBJ2-5|few|.
CASSYGGPRETQYF
TGTGCCAGCAGTTATGGGGGCCCAAGGGAGACCCAGTACTTC
>TRBV12-3/TRBV12-4|TRBJ2-3|few|.
CASSFPGKDTQYF
TGTGCCAGCAGTTTCCCAGGGAAAGATACGCAGTATTTT
>TRBV7-9|TRBJ2-7|few|.
CASSSGSSTYEQYF
TGTGCCAGCAGCTCGGGATCTTCAACCTACGAGCAGTACTTC
>TRBV29-1|TRBJ2-1|few|TRBD2
CSVYSGTASYNEQFF
TGCAGCGTATATAGCGGGACTGCGTCCTACAATGAGCAGTTCTTC
>TRBV5-1|TRBJ2-7|.|TRBD2
CASSLELAGGPYEQYF
TGCGCCAGCAGCTTGGAACTAGCGGGAGGGCCCTACGAGCAGTACTTC
>TRBV28|TRBJ2-1|few|TRBD2
CASSRNPAGGNEQFF
TGTGCCAGCAGTCGAAACCCGGCGGGGGGCAATGAGCAGTTCTTC
>TRBV4-3|TRBJ1-4|few|.
CASSQQGANEKLFF
TGCGCCAGCAGCCAACAGGGTGCTAATGAAAAACTGTTTTTT
>TRBV25-1|TRBJ1-1|.|.
CASSEGRTEAFF
TGTGCCAGCAGCGAGGGGAGAACTGAAGCTTTCTTT
>TRBV2|TRBJ2-2|.|.
CASRWTYTGELFF
TGTGCCAGCAGATGGACCTACACCGGGGAGCTGTTTTTT